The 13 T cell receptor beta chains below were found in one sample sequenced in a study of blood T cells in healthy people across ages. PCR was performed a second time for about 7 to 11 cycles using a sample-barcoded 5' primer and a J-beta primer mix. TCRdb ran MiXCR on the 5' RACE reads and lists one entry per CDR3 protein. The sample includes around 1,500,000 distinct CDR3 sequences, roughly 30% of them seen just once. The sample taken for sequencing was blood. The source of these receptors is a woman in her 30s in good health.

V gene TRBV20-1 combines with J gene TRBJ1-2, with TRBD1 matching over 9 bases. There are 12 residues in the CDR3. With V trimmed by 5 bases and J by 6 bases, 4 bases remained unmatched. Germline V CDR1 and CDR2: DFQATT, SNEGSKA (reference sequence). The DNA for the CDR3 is TGCAGTGCTTGGACAGGGGCCAATGGCTACACCTTC. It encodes CSAWTGANGYTF.

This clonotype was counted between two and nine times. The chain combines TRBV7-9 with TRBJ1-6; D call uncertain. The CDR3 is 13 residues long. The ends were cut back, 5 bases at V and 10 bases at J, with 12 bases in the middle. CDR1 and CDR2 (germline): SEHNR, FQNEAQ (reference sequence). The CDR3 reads CASSLPDGSPLHF. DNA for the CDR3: TGTGCCAGCAGCCTCCCGGACGGATCACCCCTCCACTTT.

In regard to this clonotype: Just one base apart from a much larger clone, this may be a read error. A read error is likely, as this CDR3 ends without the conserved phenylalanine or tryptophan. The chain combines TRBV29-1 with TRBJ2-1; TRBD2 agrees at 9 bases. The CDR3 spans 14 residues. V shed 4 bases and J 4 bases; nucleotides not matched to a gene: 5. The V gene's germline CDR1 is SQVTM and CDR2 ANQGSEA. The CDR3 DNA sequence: TGCAGCGTTGGAGGGACTAGCATATACAATGAGCAGTTCGTC. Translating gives CSVGGTSIYNEQFV.

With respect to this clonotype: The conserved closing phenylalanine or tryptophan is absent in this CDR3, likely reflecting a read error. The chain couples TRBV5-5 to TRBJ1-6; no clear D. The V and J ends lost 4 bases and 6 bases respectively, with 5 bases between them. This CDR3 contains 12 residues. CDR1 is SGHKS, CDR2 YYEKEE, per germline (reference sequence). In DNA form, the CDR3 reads TGTGCCAGCAGCGGGGTTAATTCACCCCTCCACATT. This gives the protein CASSGVNSPLHI.

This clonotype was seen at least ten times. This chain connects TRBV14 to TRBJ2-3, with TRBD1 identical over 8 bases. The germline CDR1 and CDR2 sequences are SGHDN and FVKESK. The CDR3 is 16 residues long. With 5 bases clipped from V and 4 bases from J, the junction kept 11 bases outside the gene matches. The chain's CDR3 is CASSFRTGLEADTQYF. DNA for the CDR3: TGTGCCAGCAGCTTCCGGACAGGGCTAGAGGCAGATACGCAGTATTTT.

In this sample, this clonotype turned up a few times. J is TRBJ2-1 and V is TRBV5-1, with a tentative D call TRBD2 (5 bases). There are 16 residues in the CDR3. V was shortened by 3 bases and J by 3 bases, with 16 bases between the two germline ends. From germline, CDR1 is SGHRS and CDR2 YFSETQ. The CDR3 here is CASSSLEGLGYNEQFF. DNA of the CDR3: TGCGCCAGCAGCTCGCTGGAAGGACTGGGCTACAATGAGCAGTTCTTC.

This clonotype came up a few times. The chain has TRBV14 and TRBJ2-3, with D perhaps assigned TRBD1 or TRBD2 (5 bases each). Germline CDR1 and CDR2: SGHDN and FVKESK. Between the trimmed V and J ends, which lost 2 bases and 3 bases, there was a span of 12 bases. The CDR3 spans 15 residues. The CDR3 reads CASSQWGSKTDTQYF. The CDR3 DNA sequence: TGTGCCAGCAGCCAATGGGGGTCCAAAACAGATACGCAGTATTTT. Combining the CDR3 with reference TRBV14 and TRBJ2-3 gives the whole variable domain EAGVTQFPSHSVIEKGQTVTLRCDPISGHDNLYWYRRVMGKEIKFLLHFVKESKQDESGMPNNRFLAERTGGTYSTLKVQPAELEDSGVYFCASSQWGSKTDTQYFGPGTRLTVL.

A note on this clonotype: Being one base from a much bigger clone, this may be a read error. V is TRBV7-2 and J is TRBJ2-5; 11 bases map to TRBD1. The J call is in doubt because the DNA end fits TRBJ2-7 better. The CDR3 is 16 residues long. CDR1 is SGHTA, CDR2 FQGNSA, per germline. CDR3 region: CANSRYPGQGVYEQYF. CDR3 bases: TGTGCCAACAGTCGTTACCCGGGACAGGGGGTCTACGAGCAGTACTTC.

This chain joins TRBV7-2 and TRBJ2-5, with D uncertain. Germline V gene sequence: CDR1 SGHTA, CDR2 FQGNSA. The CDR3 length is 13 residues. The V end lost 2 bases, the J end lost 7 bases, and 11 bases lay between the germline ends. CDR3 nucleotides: TGTGCCAGCAGCTTATCTGGGATGCCGACCCAGTACTTC. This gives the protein CASSLSGMPTQYF.

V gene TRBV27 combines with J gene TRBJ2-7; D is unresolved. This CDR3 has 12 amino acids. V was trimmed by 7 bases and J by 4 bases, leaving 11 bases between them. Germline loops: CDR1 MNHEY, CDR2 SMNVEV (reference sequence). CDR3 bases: TGTGCCAGCATCGGACCCGGATACGAGCAGTACTTC. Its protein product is CASIGPGYEQYF.

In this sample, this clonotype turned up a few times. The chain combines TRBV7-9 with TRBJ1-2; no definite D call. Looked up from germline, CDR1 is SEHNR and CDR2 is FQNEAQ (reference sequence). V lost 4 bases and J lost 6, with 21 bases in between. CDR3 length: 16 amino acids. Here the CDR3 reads CASSYPSEELRDGYTF. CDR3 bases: TGTGCCAGCAGCTACCCATCCGAAGAACTTAGGGATGGCTACACCTTC.

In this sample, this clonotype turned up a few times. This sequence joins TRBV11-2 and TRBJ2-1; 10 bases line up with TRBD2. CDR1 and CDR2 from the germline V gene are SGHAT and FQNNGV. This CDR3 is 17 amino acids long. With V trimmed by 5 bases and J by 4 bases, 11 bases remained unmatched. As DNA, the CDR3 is TGTGCCAGCAGCCCGACGGGTTTACTAGCGGGATACAATGAGCAGTTCTTC. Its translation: CASSPTGLLAGYNEQFF.

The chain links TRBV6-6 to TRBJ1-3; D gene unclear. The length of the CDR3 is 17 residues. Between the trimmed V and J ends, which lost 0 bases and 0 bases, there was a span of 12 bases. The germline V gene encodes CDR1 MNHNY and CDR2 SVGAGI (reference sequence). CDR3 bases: TGTGCCAGCAGTTACTCGATACGGTTCAGCTCTGGAAACACCATATATTTT. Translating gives CASSYSIRFSSGNTIYF.